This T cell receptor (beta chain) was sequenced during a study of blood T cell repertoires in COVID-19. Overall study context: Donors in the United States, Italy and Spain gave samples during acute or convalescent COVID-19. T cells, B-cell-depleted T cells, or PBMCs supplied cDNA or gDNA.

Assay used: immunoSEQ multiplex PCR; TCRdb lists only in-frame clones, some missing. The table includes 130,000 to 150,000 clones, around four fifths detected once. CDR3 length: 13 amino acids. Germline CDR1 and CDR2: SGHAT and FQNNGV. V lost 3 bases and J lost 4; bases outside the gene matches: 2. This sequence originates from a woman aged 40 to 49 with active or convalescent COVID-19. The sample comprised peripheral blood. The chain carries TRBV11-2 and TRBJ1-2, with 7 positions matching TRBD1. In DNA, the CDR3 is TGTGCCAGCAGCTTTGGGGACAGCTATGGCTACACCTTC. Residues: CASSFGDSYGYTF.